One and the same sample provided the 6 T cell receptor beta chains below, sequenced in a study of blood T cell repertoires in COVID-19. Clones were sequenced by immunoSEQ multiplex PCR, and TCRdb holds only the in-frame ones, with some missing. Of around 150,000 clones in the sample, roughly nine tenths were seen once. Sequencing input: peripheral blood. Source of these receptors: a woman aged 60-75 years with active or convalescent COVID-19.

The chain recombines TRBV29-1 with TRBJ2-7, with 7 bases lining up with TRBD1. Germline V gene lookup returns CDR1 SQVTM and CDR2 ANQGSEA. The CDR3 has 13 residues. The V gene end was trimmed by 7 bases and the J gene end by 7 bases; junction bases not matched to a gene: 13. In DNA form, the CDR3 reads TGCAGCGCACGACAGGGTACGTTGTTAGAGCAGTACTTC. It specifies CSARQGTLLEQYF.

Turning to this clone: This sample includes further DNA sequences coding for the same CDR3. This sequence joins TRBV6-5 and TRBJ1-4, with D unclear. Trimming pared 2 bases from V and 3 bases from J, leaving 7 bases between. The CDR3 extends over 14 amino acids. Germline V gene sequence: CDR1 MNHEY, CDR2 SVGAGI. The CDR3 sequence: CASSYGQANEKLFF. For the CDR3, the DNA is TGTGCCAGCAGTTACGGTCAGGCTAATGAAAAACTGTTTTTT.

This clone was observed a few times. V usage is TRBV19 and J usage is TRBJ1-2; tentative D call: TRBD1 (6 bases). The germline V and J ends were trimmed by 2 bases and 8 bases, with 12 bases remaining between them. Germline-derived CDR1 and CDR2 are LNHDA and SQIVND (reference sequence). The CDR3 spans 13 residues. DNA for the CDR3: TGTGCCAGTAGTATACCAGGGGAGAAGGGCTACACCTTC. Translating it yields CASSIPGEKGYTF.

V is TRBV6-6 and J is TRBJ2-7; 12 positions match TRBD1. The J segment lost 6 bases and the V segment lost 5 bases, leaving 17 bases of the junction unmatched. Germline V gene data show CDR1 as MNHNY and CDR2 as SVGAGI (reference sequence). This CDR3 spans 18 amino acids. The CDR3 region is CASSLSYTGTGGRSEQYF. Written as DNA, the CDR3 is TGTGCCAGCAGTCTCAGTTATACCGGGACAGGGGGCAGGTCCGAGCAGTACTTC.

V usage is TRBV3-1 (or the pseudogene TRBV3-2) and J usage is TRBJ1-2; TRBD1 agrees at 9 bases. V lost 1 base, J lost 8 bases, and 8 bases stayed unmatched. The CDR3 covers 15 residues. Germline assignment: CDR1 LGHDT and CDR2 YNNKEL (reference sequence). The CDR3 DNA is TGTGCCAGCAGCCAAGCCACAGGGGGCCTCGAAGGCTACACCTTC. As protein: CASSQATGGLEGYTF.

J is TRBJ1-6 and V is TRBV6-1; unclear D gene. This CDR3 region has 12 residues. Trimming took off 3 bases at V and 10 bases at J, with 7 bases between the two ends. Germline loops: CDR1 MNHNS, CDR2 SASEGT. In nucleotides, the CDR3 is TGTGCCAGCAGTGAGGCCAGGTCACCCCTCCACTTT. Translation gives CASSEARSPLHF.